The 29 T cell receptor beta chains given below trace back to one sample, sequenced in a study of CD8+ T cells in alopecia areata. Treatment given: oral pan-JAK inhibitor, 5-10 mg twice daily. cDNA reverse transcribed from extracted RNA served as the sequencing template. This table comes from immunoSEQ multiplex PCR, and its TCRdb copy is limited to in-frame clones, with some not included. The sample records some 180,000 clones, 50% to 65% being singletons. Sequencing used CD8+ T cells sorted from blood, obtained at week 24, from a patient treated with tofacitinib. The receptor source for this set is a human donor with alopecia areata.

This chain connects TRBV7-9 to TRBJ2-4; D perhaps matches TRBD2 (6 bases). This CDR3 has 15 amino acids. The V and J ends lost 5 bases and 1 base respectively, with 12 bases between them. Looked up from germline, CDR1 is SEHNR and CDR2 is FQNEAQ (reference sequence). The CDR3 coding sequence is TGTGCCAGCAGCGACGACCGGGAGGCCAAAAACATTCAGTACTTC. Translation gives CASSDDREAKNIQYF.

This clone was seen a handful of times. CDR3 loop: CATSGTGFEQYF. CDR3 sequence (DNA): TGTGCCACATCCGGGACAGGGTTTGAGCAGTACTTC. This chain links TRBV19 with TRBJ2-7, with 9 bases that match TRBD1. V was pared by 10 bases and J by 7 bases, with 8 bases of the junction left unmatched. Germline lookup yields CDR1 LNHDA and CDR2 SQIVND (reference sequence). This CDR3 spans 12 amino acids.

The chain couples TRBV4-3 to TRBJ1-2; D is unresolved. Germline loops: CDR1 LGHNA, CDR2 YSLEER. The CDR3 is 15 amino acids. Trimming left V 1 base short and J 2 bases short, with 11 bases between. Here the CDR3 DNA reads TGCGCCAGCAGCCAAGTGTTTGGGAGCAACTATGGCTACACCTTC. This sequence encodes CASSQVFGSNYGYTF.

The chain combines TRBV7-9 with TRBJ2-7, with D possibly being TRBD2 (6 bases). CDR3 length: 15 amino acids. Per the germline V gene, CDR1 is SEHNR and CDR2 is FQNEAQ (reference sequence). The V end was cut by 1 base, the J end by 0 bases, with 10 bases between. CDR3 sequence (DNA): TGTGCCAGCAGCTTAGTTAACGGGAGCTCCTACGAGCAGTACTTC. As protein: CASSLVNGSSYEQYF.

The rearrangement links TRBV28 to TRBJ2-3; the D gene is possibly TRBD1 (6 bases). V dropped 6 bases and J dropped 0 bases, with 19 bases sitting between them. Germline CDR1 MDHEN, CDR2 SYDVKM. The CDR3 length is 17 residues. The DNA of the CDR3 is TGTGCCAGCAGCCTCATCGGACAGATGATAAGCACAGATACGCAGTATTTT. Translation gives CASSLIGQMISTDTQYF.

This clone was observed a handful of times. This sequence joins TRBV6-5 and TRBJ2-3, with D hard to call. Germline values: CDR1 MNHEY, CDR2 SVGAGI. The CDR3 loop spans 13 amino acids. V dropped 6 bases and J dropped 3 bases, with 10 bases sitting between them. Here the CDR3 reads CASSQTPTDTQYF. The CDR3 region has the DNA TGTGCCAGCAGCCAGACTCCTACAGATACGCAGTATTTT.

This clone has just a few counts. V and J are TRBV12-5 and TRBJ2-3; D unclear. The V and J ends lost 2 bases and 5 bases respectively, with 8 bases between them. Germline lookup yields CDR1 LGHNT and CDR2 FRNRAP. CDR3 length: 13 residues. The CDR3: CASGLPPEDTQYF. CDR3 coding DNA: TGTGCTAGTGGTTTGCCCCCAGAAGATACGCAGTATTTT. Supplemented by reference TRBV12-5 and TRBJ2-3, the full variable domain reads DARVTQTPRHKVTEMGQEVTMRCQPILGHNTVFWYRQTMMQGLELLAYFRNRAPLDDSGMPKDRFSAEMPDATLATLKIQPSEPRDSAVYFCASGLPPEDTQYFGPGTRLTVL.

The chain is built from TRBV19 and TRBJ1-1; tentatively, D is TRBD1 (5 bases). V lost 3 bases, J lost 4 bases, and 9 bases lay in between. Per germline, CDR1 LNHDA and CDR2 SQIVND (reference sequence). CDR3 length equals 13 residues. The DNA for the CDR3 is TGTGCCAGTAGTATCGCAGGGTTCACTGAAGCTTTCTTT. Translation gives CASSIAGFTEAFF.

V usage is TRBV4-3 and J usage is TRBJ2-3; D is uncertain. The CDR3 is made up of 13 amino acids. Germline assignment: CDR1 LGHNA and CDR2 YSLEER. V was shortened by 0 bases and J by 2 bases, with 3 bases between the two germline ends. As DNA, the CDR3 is TGCGCCAGCAGCCAAGAACCCACAGATACGCAGTATTTT. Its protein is CASSQEPTDTQYF.

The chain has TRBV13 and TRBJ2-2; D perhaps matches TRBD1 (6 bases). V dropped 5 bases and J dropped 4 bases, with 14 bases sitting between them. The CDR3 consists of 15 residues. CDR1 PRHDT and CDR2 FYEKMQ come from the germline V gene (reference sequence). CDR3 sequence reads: CASSGQGPGTGELFF. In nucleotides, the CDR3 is TGTGCCAGCAGCGGCCAGGGGCCAGGCACCGGGGAGCTGTTTTTT.

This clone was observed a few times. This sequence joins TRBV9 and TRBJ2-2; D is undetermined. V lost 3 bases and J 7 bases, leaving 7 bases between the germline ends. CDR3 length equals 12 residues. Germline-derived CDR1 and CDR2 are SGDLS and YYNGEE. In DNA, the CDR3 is TGTGCCAGCAGCGCCCGTCGCGGGGAGCTGTTTTTT. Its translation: CASSARRGELFF.

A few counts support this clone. The chain's CDR3 is CSVYGGEFNEQFF. Here the CDR3 DNA reads TGCAGCGTTTACGGCGGGGAATTCAATGAGCAGTTCTTC. This sequence joins TRBV29-1 and TRBJ2-1; TRBD2 is a possible D gene (6 bases). Trimming stripped 5 bases from V and 6 bases from J, with 14 bases between. This CDR3 contains 13 residues. CDR1 and CDR2 (germline): SQVTM, ANQGSEA.

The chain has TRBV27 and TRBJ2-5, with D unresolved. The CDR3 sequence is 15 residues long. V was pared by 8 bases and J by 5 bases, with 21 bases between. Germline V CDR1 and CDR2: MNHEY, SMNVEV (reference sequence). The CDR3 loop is CASSPLAFTQETQYF. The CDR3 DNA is TGTGCCAGCTCCCCGTTAGCCTTTACGCAGGAGACCCAGTACTTC.

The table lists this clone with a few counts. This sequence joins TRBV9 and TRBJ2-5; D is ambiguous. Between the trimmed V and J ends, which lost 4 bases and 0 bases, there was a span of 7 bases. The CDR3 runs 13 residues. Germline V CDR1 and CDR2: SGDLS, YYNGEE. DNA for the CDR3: TGTGCCAGCAGCCTGGACCACCAAGAGACCCAGTACTTC. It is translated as CASSLDHQETQYF.

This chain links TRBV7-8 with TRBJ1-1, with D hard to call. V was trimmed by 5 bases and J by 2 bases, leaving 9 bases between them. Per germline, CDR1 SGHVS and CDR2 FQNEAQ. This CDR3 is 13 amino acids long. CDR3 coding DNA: TGTGCCAGCAGCGTTAGCCCAAACACTGAAGCTTTCTTT. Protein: CASSVSPNTEAFF.

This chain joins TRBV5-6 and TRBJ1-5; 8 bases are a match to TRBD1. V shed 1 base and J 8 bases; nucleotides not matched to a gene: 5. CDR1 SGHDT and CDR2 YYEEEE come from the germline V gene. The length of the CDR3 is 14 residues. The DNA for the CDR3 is TGTGCCAGCAGCTTGTCAGGGGGCTTGGAGCCCCAGCATTTT. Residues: CASSLSGGLEPQHF.

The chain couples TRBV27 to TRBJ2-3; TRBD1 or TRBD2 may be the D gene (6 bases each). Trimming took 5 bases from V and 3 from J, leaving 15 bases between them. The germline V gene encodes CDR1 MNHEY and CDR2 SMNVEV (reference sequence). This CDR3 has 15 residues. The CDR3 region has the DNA TGTGCCAGCAGTCCCCCAAGGGGGAGGACAGATACGCAGTATTTT. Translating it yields CASSPPRGRTDTQYF.

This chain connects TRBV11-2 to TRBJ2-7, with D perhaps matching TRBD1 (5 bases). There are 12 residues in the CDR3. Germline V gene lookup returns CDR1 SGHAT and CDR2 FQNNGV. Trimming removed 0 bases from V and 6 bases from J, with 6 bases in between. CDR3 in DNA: TGTGCCAGCAGCTTAGAAGGGGTCGAGCAGTACTTC. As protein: CASSLEGVEQYF.

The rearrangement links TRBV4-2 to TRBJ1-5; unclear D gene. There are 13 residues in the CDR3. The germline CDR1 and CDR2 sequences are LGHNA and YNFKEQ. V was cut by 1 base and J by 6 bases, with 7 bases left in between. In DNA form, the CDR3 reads TGTGCCAGCAGCCAAGTCTTAGCTCAGCCCCAGCATTTT. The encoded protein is CASSQVLAQPQHF.

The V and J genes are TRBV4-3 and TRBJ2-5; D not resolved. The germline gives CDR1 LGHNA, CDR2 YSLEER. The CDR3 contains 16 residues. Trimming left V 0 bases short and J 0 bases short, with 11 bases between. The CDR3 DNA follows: TGCGCCAGCAGCCAAGATGGTGTCACTAACCAAGAGACCCAGTACTTC. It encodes CASSQDGVTNQETQYF.

CDR3: CASSLLGDGYTF. CDR3 sequence (DNA): TGTGCCAGCAGTCTACTAGGTGATGGCTACACCTTC. This rearrangement joins TRBV6-5 to TRBJ1-2; D unresolved. Germline CDR1 is MNHEY and CDR2 is SVGAGI. The CDR3 totals 12 residues. V lost 5 bases and J lost 6, with 10 bases in between.

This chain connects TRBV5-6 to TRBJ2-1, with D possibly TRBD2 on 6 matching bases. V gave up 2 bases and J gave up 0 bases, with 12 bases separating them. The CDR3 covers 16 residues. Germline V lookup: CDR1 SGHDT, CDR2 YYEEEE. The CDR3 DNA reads TGTGCCAGCAGCTTAGGCGGGACGAACTCCTACAATGAGCAGTTCTTC. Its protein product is CASSLGGTNSYNEQFF.

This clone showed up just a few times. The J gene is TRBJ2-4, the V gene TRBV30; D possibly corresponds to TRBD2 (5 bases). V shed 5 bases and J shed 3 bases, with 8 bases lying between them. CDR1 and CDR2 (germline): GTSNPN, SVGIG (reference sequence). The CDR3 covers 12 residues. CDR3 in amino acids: CAWEGYKNIQYF. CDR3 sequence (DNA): TGTGCCTGGGAGGGCTACAAAAACATTCAGTACTTC.

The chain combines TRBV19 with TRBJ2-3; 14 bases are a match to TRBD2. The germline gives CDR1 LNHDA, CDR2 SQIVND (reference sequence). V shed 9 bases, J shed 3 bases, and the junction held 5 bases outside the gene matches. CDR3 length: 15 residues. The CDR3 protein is CASRLAGGQTDTQYF. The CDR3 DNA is TGTGCCAGCCGACTAGCGGGGGGGCAAACAGATACGCAGTATTTT.

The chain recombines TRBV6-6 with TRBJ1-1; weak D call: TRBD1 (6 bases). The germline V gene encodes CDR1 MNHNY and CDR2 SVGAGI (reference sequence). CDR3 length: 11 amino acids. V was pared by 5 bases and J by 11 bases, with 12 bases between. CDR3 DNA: TGTGCCAGCAGTACAGGGCCCTCGGCTTTCTTT. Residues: CASSTGPSAFF.

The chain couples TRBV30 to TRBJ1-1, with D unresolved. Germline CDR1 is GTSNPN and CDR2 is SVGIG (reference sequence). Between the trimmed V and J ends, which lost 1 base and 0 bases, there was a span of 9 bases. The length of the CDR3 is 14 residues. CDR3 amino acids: CAWSASFMNTEAFF. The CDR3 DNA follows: TGTGCCTGGAGTGCTAGCTTCATGAACACTGAAGCTTTCTTT.

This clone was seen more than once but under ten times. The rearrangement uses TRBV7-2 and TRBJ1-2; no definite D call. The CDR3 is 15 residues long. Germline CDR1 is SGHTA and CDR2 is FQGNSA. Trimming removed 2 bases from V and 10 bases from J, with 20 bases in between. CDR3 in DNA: TGTGCCAGCAGCTTATCCCTCGGGCCTACCTGGGACTACACCTTC. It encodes CASSLSLGPTWDYTF.

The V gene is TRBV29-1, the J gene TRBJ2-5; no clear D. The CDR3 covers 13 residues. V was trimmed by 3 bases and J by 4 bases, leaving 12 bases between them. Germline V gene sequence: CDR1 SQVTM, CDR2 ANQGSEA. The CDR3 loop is CSVDSEFPETQYF. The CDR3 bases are TGCAGCGTTGATTCGGAGTTCCCAGAGACCCAGTACTTC.

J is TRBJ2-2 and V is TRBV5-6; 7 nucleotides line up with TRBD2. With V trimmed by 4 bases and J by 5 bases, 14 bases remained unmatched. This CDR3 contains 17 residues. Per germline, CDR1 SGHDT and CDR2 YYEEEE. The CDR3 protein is CASSLAGLVQGTGELFF. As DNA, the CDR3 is TGTGCCAGCAGCCTCGCCGGACTAGTTCAAGGGACCGGGGAGCTGTTTTTT.